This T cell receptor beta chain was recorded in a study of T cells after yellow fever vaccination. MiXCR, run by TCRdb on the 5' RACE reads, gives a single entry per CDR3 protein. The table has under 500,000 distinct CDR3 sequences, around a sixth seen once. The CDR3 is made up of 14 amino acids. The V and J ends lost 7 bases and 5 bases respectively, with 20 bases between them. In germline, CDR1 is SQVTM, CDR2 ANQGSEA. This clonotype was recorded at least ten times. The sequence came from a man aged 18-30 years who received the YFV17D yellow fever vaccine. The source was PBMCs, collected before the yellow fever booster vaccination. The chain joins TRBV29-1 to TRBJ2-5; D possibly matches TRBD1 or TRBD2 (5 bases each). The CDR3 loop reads CSGSQGGYGETQYF. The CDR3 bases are TGCAGCGGATCCCAGGGCGGGTACGGGGAGACCCAGTACTTC.